These 14 T cell receptor beta chains were sequenced from one sample in a study of spatial heterogeneity in lung cancer. This sample's time point: sample taken at primary tumor resection. Unsorted samples of tumor, nontumor lung or frozen PBMC had their whole RNA sequenced. A single record per CDR3 protein comes from TCRdb applying MiXCR to the 5' RACE reads. Altogether roughly 10,000 distinct CDR3 sequences are present, approximately 3.5% being singletons, with the ten largest covering 6.5% to 9.5%. Specimen: normal lung tissue next to the tumor, collected at surgery. The receptors were sampled from a male donor with early-stage non-small cell lung cancer.

There are many counts of this clonotype. With the library built for alpha chains, this beta chain is off target and its frequency is not meaningful. The V and J genes are TRBV12-3 or TRBV12-4 and TRBJ1-6; TRBD1 agrees at 8 bases. The CDR3 extends over 14 amino acids. J gave up 10 bases and V 6 bases, and 8 bases lay outside the gene matches. The CDR3 region is CASSRDRLRSPLHF. CDR3 nucleotide sequence: TGTGCCAGCAGCCGGGACAGGTTAAGATCACCCCTCCACTTT.

By share of the sample, this clonotype is medium-sized. In a library made to pick up alpha chains, this beta chain is a stray read with a size that means little. The chain carries TRBV18 and TRBJ2-7; D is unclear. The ends were cut back, 2 bases at V and 1 base at J, with 6 bases in the middle. The CDR3 is 13 amino acids. Germline loops: CDR1 KGHSH, CDR2 LQKENI. Here the CDR3 DNA reads TGTGCCAGCTCACCAGGGCTTTCCTACGAGCAGTACTTC. Translation: CASSPGLSYEQYF.

This clonotype was counted ten times or more. This beta chain came through as a stray read in a library set up for alpha chains, and its size says little. This chain links TRBV2 with TRBJ2-2; D call uncertain. The CDR3 is 13 residues long. From germline, CDR1 is SNHLY and CDR2 FYNNEI. The V end was cut by 4 bases, the J end by 4 bases, with 7 bases between. The chain's CDR3 is CASSARSTGELFF. CDR3 coding DNA: TGTGCCAGCAGTGCCAGATCCACCGGGGAGCTGTTTTTT.

This clonotype is medium-sized (0.01 to 0.1%). This beta chain was picked up by a library intended for alpha chains and is off target, so its count carries little meaning. This chain links TRBV29-1 with TRBJ1-6; 8 bases are a match to TRBD1. The CDR3 has 12 residues. V was clipped by 6 bases and J by 9 bases; unmatched bases: 4. Per the germline V gene, CDR1 is SQVTM and CDR2 is ANQGSEA. In nucleotides, the CDR3 is TGCAGCGTGGCCGACAGGGGTTCACCCCTCCACTTT. Its translation is CSVADRGSPLHF. The full variable domain, completed using reference TRBV29-1 and TRBJ1-6, is SAVISQKPSRDICQRGTSLTIQCQVDSQVTMMFWYRQQPGQSLTLIATANQGSEATYESGFVIDKFPISRPNLTFSTLTVSNMSPEDSSIYLCSVADRGSPLHFGNGTRLTVT.

This clonotype has a count of ten or more. This beta chain slipped into a library made for alpha chains as a stray read, so its size is not meaningful. For the CDR3, the DNA is TGCGCCAGCAGCTTTGCTGGGACTAGCGGCTACAATGAGCAGTTCTTC. It specifies CASSFAGTSGYNEQFF. The rearrangement uses TRBV5-1 and TRBJ2-1, with 11 bases identical to TRBD2. The germline V gene encodes CDR1 SGHRS and CDR2 YFSETQ. The CDR3 spans 16 residues. Trimming cost V 2 bases and J 3 bases; bases outside gene matches: 4.

This clonotype was seen repeatedly, ten times or more. This beta chain lies outside the target of a library built for alpha chains; its clone size means little. The genes are TRBV25-1 and TRBJ1-1; a possible D gene is TRBD1 (5 bases). Germline V gene sequence: CDR1 MGHDK, CDR2 SYGVNS. Trimming pared 5 bases from V and 5 bases from J, leaving 12 bases between. The CDR3 has 13 amino acids. The CDR3 DNA reads as TGTGCCAGCAGTCCCCGGGGGGATACTGAAGCTTTCTTT. Amino acids: CASSPRGDTEAFF.

This clonotype was counted ten times or more. This beta chain came through as a stray read in a library set up for alpha chains, and its size says little. CDR3: CASLRGPGQPQHF. The CDR3 DNA is TGTGCCAGTCTAAGGGGGCCCGGGCAGCCCCAGCATTTT. The gene calls are TRBV6-5 and TRBJ1-5; 7 bases align to TRBD1. V was pared by 9 bases and J by 7 bases, with 9 bases of the junction left unmatched. CDR3 length equals 13 residues. Germline V gives CDR1 MNHEY, CDR2 SVGAGI.

Many counts were recorded for this clonotype. Because the library targeted alpha chains, this beta chain is an off-target read whose size means little. J is TRBJ2-1 and V is TRBV28; a weak D match, TRBD2 (7 bases). The CDR3 consists of 17 residues. Germline lookup yields CDR1 MDHEN and CDR2 SYDVKM. V dropped 2 bases and J dropped 5 bases, with 19 bases sitting between them. The CDR3 reads CASSLMSGGGRNNEQFF. In DNA form, the CDR3 reads TGTGCCAGCAGTTTAATGTCTGGGGGGGGGCGAAACAATGAGCAGTTCTTC.

This clonotype was found many times. As an off-target read in a library built for alpha chains, this beta chain has a frequency of little significance. In DNA, the CDR3 is TGTGCCAGCAGTTTAGTCACTACAACGAATGAGCAGTTCTTC. Encoded protein: CASSLVTTTNEQFF. The V and J genes are TRBV12-3 or TRBV12-4 and TRBJ2-1; unclear D gene. The CDR3 runs to 14 residues. V lost 1 base and J 7 bases, leaving 11 bases between the germline ends.

This clonotype was detected many times. This beta chain turned up in a library designed for alpha chains; as an off-target read, its abundance says little. The CDR3 is CASSRLGGNSPLHF. CDR3 nucleotide sequence: TGTGCCAGCAGCCGTCTCGGGGGTAATTCACCCCTCCACTTT. The chain has TRBV7-8 and TRBJ1-6, with TRBD1 as a possible D gene (5 bases). The germline gives CDR1 SGHVS, CDR2 FQNEAQ. CDR3 length equals 14 residues. Trimming took off 5 bases at V and 6 bases at J, with 11 bases between the two ends. Combining the CDR3 with reference TRBV7-8 and TRBJ1-6 gives the whole variable domain GAGVSQSPRYKVAKRGQDVALRCDPISGHVSLFWYQQALGQGPEFLTYFQNEAQLDKSGLPSDRFFAERPEGSVSTLKIQRTQQEDSAVYLCASSRLGGNSPLHFGNGTRLTVT.

This clonotype was seen ten or more times. Since the library was made to target alpha chains, this beta chain is a stray read and its abundance is not meaningful. V is TRBV12-3 or TRBV12-4 and J is TRBJ1-2, with TRBD1 identical over 7 bases. The length of the CDR3 is 16 residues. Trimming removed 5 bases from V and 6 bases from J; junction bases left unmatched: 15. Here the CDR3 DNA reads TGTGCCAGCAGTCTAAGGGGTGGCGGGACAGTACATGGCTACACCTTC. As protein: CASSLRGGGTVHGYTF.

This clonotype was seen just once. Found in a library prepared for alpha chains, this beta chain is an off-target read, and its abundance has little meaning. The V gene is TRBV10-3, the J gene TRBJ2-7; D unresolved. Germline assignment: CDR1 ENHRY and CDR2 SYGVKD. Trimming pared 2 bases from V and 9 bases from J, leaving 11 bases between. There are 12 residues in the CDR3. The CDR3 loop reads CAISEIGLGQYF. The CDR3, as DNA: TGTGCCATCAGTGAGATCGGTTTGGGGCAGTACTTC.

The table lists this clonotype with a few counts. As an off-target read in a library built for alpha chains, this beta chain has a frequency of little significance. This chain links TRBV2 with TRBJ2-4; TRBD2 matches at 11 bases. The V gene end was trimmed by 8 bases and the J gene end by 1 base; junction bases not matched to a gene: 4. CDR1 and CDR2 from the germline V gene are SNHLY and FYNNEI. This CDR3 comprises 15 residues. The CDR3 loop is CASSRLAGAKNIQYF. For the CDR3, the DNA is TGTGCCAGCTCTCGACTAGCGGGGGCCAAAAACATTCAGTACTTC.

This clonotype was observed many times. The library was built for alpha chains, so this beta chain is an off-target read and its size means little. J is TRBJ2-1 and V is TRBV7-2; D remains unclear. V lost 6 bases and J lost 7, with 10 bases in between. CDR1 is SGHTA and CDR2 is FQGNSA in the germline V gene. CDR3 length equals 12 residues. CDR3 protein: CASSSGPNEQFF. The CDR3, as DNA: TGTGCCAGCAGTTCGGGCCCAAATGAGCAGTTCTTC.